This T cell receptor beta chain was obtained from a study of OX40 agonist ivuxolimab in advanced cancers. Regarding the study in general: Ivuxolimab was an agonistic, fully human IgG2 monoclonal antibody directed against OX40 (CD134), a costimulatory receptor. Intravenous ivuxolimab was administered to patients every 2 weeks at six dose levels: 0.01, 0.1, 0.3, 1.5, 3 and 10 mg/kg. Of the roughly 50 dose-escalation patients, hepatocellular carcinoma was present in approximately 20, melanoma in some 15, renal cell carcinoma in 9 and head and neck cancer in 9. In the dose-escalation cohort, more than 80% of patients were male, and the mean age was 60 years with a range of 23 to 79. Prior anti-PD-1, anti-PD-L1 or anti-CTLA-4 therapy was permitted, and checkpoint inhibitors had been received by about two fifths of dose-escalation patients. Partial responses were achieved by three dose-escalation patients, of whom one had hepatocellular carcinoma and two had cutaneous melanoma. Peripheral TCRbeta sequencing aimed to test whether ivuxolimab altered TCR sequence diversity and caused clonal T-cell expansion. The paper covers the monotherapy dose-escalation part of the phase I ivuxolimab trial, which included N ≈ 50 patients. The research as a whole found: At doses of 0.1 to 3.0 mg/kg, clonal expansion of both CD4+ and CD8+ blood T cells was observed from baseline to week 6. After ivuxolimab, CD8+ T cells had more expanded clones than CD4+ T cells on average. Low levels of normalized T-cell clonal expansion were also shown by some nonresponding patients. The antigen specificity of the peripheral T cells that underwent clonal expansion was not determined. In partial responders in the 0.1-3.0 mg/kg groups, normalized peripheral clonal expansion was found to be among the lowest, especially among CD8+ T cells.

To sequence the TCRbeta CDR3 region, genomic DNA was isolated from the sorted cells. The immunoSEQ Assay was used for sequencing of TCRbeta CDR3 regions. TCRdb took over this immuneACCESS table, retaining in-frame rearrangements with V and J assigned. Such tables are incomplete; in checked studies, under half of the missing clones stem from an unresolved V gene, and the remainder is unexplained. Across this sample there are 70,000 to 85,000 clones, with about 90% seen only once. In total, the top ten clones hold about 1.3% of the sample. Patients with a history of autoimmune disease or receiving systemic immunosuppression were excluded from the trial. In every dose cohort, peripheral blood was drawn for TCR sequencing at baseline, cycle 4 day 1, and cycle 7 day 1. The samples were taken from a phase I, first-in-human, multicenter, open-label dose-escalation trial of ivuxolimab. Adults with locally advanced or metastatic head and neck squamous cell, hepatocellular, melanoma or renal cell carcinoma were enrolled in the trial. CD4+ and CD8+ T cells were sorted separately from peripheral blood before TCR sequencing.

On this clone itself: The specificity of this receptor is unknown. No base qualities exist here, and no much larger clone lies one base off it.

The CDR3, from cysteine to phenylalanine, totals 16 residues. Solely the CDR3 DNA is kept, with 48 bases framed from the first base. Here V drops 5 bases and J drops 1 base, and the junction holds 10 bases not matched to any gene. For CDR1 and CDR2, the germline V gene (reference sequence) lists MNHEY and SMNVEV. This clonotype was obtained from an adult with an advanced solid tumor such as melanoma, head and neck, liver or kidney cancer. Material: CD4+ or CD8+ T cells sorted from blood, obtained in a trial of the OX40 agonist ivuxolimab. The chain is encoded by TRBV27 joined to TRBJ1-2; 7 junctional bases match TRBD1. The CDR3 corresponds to CASSLRQGGGNYGYTF. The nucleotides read TGTGCCAGCAGTCTCCGACAGGGAGGTGGTAACTATGGCTACACCTTC.